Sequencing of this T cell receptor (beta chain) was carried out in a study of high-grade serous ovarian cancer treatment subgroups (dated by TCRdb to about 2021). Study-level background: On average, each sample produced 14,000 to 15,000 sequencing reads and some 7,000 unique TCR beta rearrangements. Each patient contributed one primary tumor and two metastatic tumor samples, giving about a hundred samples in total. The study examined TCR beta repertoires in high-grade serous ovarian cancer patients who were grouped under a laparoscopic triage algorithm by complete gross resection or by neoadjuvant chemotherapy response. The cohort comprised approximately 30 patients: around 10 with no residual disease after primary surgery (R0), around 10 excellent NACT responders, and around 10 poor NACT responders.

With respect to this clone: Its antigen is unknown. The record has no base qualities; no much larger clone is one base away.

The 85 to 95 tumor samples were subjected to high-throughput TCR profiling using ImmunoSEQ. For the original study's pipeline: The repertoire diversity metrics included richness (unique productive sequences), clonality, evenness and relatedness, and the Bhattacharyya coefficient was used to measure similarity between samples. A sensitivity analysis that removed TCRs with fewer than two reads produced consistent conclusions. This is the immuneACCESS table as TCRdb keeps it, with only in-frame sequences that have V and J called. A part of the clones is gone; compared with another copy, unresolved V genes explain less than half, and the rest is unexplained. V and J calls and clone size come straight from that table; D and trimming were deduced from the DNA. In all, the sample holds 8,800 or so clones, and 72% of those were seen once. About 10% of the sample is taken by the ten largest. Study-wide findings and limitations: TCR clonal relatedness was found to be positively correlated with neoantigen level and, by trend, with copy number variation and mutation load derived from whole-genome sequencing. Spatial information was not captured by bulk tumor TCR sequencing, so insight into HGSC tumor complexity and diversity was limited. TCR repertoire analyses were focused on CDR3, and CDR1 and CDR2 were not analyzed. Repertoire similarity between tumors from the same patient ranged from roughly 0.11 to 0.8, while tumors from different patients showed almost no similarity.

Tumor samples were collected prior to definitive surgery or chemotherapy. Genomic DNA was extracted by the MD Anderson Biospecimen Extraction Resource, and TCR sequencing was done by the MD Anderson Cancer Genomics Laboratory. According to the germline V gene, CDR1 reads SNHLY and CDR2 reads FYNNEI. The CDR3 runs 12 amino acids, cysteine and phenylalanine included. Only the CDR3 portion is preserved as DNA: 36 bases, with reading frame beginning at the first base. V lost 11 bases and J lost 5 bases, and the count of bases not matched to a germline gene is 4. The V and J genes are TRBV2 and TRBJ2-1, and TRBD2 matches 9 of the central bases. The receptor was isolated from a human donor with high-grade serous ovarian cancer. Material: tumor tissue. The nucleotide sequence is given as TGTGCCGGCCGACTAGCGGACAATGAGCAGTTCTTC. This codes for CAGRLADNEQFF. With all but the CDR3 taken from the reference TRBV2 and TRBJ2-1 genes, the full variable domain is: EPEVTQTPSHQVTQMGQEVILRCVPISNHLYFYWYRQILGQKVEFLVSFYNNEISEKSEIFDDQFSVERPDGSNFTLKIRSTKLEDSAMYFCAGRLADNEQFFGPGTRLTVL.